This TCR beta chain appears in the sequencing data of a study of T-cell memory formation after mild COVID-19. General observations from the study: Those CD4+ clones that contracted were mainly in CM and EM (CD8+ ones in EMRA).

A single record per CDR3 protein comes from TCRdb applying MiXCR to the 5' RACE reads. The data contain about 200,000 distinct CDR3 sequences, 9.5% of them singletons. This CDR3 has 13 amino acids. Germline V gene data show CDR1 as SGHTA and CDR2 as FQGNSA. The germline V and J ends were trimmed by 2 bases and 1 base, with 5 bases remaining between them. This clonotype was observed many times. Its specificity is not known. V gene TRBV7-2 combines with J gene TRBJ1-1; no clear D gene. Sequenced sample: PBMCs or a T cell subset sorted from them (not recorded which). This receptor was obtained from a man between 18 and 29 years old who had mild COVID-19 (a few samples of this study predate the infection). Cell type and time point are not known. This CDR3 is CASSLMGNTEAFF. The DNA of the CDR3 is TGTGCCAGCAGCTTAATGGGGAACACTGAAGCTTTCTTT.